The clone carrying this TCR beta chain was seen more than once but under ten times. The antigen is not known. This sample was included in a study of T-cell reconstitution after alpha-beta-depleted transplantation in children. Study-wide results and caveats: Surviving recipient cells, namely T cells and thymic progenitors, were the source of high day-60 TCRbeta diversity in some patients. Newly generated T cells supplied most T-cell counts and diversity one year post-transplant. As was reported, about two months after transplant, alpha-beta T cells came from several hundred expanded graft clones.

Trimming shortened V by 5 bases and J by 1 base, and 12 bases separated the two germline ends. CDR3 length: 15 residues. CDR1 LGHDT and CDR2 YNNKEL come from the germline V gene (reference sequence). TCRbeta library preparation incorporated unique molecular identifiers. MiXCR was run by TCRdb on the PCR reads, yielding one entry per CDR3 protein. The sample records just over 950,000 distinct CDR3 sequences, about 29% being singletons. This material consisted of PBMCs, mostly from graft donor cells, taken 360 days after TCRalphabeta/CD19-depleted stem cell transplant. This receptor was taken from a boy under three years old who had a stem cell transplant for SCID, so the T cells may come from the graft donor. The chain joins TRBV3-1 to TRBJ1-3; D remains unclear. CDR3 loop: CASSGYRLSGNTIYF. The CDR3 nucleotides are TGTGCCAGCAGCGGATATAGACTGTCTGGAAACACCATATATTTT.